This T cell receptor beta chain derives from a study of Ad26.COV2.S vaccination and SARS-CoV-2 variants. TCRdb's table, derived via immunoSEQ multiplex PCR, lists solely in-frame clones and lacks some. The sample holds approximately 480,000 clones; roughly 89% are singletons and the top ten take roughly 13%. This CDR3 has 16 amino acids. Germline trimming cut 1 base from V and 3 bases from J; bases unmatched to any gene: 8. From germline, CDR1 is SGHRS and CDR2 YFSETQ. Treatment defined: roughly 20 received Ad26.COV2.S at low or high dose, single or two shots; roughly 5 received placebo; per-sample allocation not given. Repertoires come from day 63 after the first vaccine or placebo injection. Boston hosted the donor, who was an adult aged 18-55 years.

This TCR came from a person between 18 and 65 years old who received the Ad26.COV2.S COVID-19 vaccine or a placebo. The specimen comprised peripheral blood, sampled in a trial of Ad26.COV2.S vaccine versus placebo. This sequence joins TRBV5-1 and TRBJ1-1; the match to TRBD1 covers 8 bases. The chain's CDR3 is CASSLFGPGQDTEAFF. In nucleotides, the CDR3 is TGCGCCAGCAGCTTGTTCGGTCCGGGACAGGACACTGAAGCTTTCTTT.